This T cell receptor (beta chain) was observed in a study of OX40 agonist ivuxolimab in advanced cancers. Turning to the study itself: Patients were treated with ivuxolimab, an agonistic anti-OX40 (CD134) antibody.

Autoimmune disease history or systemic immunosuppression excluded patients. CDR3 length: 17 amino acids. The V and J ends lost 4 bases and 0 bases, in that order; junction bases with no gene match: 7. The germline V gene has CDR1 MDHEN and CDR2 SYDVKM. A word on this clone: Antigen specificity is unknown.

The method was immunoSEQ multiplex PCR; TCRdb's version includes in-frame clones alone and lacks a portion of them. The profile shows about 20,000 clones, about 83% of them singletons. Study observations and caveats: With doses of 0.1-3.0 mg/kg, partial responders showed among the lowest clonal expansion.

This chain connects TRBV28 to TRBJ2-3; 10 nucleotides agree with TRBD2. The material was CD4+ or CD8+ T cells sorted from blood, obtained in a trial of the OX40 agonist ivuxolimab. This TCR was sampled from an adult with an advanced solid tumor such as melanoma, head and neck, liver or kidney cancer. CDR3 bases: TGTGCCAGCAGTTCCCGACTAGCGGGTTCTAGCACAGATACGCAGTATTTT. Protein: CASSSRLAGSSTDTQYF.